This passage covers 9 T cell receptor beta chains from one sample sequenced in a study of OX40 agonist ivuxolimab in advanced cancers. Repertoires were generated with immunoSEQ multiplex PCR, while TCRdb's copy carries only in-frame clones and drops some. The sample holds about 30,000 clones, roughly 84% seen once. Source: CD4+ or CD8+ T cells sorted from blood, taken in a trial of the OX40 agonist ivuxolimab. The source is an adult with an advanced solid tumor such as melanoma, head and neck, liver or kidney cancer.

This clone appeared a few times. The CDR3 sequence: CASSPGGSSYNEQFF. The CDR3, as DNA: TGTGCCAGCAGTCCCGGGGGGAGCTCCTACAATGAGCAGTTCTTC. V usage is TRBV9 and J usage is TRBJ2-1; 7 bases fit TRBD2. The CDR3 consists of 15 residues. Germline V gene lookup returns CDR1 SGDLS and CDR2 YYNGEE. Germline trimming cut 5 bases from V and 0 bases from J; bases unmatched to any gene: 5.

This chain joins TRBV14 and TRBJ1-2; 7 nucleotides line up with TRBD1. Germline loops: CDR1 SGHDN, CDR2 FVKESK. The CDR3 runs to 15 residues. V was clipped by 3 bases and J by 7 bases; unmatched bases: 11. The DNA for the CDR3 is TGTGCCAGCAGCCAGACGGGACAGTTCAAGAGTGGCTACACCTTC. Translated: CASSQTGQFKSGYTF.

The chain combines TRBV15 with TRBJ2-1, with 9 bases lining up with TRBD2. Losses at the gene ends were 0 bases for V and 5 bases for J; bases not matched to a gene: 8. From germline, CDR1 is LNHNV and CDR2 YYDKDF (reference sequence). The CDR3 has 17 residues. The CDR3 sequence: CATSRDRLSGSNNEQFF. The CDR3 DNA follows: TGTGCCACCAGCAGAGATCGCCTTAGCGGGAGCAACAATGAGCAGTTCTTC.

To note about this clone: Other DNA sequences in this specimen translate into the identical CDR3. The rearrangement uses TRBV19 and TRBJ2-1, with D possibly called TRBD1 or TRBD2 (6 bases each). The germline V and J ends were trimmed by 4 bases and 10 bases, with 14 bases remaining between them. This CDR3 contains 13 residues. Looked up from germline, CDR1 is LNHDA and CDR2 is SQIVND (reference sequence). The CDR3 is CASSTGAGSEQFF. In nucleotides, the CDR3 is TGTGCCAGTAGTACGGGGGCCGGCAGCGAGCAGTTCTTC.

The chain joins TRBV7-3 to TRBJ2-3; TRBD2 matches at 9 bases. With V trimmed by 5 bases and J by 7 bases, 10 bases remained unmatched. This CDR3 region has 15 residues. Germline CDR1 SGHTA, CDR2 FQGTGA. This CDR3 is CASSDGTSKGHTQYF. Written as DNA, the CDR3 is TGTGCCAGCAGCGACGGGACTAGCAAGGGCCATACGCAGTATTTT.

The gene calls are TRBV6-5 and TRBJ2-2; TRBD2 matches at 7 bases. V gave up 4 bases and J gave up 7 bases; unmatched junction bases: 9. CDR1 is MNHEY, CDR2 SVGAGI, per germline. CDR3 length: 15 amino acids. The CDR3 region has the DNA TGTGCCAGCAGTTTCTGGGAGGGGCCGGGCGGGGAGCTGTTTTTT. Amino acid sequence: CASSFWEGPGGELFF.

This clone was counted only a few times. The J gene is TRBJ2-7, the V gene TRBV9; D possibly corresponds to TRBD2 (6 bases). The CDR3 consists of 14 residues. CDR1 and CDR2 (germline): SGDLS, YYNGEE. With 3 bases removed from V and 5 bases from J, the gap between germline ends came to 15 bases. The CDR3 DNA reads as TGTGCCAGCAGCGGTAGTCGGGAGTCCAACGAGCAGTACTTC. Its translation is CASSGSRESNEQYF.

The rearrangement uses TRBV9 and TRBJ1-2; TRBD1 matches 9 bases. The J segment lost 6 bases and the V segment lost 3 bases, leaving 24 bases of the junction unmatched. The CDR3 runs to 20 residues. Per the germline V gene, CDR1 is SGDLS and CDR2 is YYNGEE. The CDR3: CASSAYHSLDRGVDRDGYTF. CDR3 nucleotides: TGTGCCAGCAGCGCCTATCATAGCTTGGACAGGGGCGTTGATCGTGATGGCTACACCTTC.

This clone was picked up one time. V gene TRBV6-5 combines with J gene TRBJ1-1; D is unclear. Germline V gene lookup returns CDR1 MNHEY and CDR2 SVGAGI. CDR3 length equals 12 residues. Deletions cut 2 bases from V and 3 bases from J, with 4 bases between. The chain's CDR3 is CASSYGYTEAFF. The CDR3 DNA reads as TGTGCCAGCAGTTACGGTTACACTGAAGCTTTCTTT.